This T cell receptor (beta chain) was sequenced in a study of OX40 agonist ivuxolimab in advanced cancers. Some clones are missing from TCRdb's copy, which holds only in-frame ones; the method was immunoSEQ multiplex PCR. Of 100,000 to 150,000 clones listed, 90% are singletons. The sequencing used CD4+ or CD8+ T cells sorted from blood, collected in a trial of the OX40 agonist ivuxolimab. The TCR originated in an adult with an advanced solid tumor such as melanoma, head and neck, liver or kidney cancer.

The CDR3 nucleotides are TGTGCCAGCAGCTACTCCGGAAGTAGAGGACAGCCCCAGCATTTT. Its protein product is CASSYSGSRGQPQHF. The chain recombines TRBV9 with TRBJ1-5, with D uncertain. CDR1 and CDR2 (germline): SGDLS, YYNGEE. V was pared by 4 bases and J by 7 bases, with 18 bases between. The CDR3 totals 15 residues.